The 14 T cell receptor beta chains listed next were all sequenced from one sample in a study of T cell responses to AZD1222 COVID-19 vaccine. Sequencing was performed with immunoSEQ multiplex PCR; in TCRdb, only in-frame clones are kept and a portion is missing. The data hold roughly 150,000 clones, with 90% observed a single time. The sample in question was peripheral blood, obtained 28 days after the second AZD1222 dose. The receptors were gathered from an adult who received the AZD1222 COVID-19 vaccine.

The rearrangement links TRBV28 to TRBJ1-2, with D uncertain. Germline assignment: CDR1 MDHEN and CDR2 SYDVKM. Trimming removed 8 bases from V and 3 bases from J, with 13 bases in between. CDR3 length: 13 amino acids. The CDR3 loop is CASGVGRDYGYTF. DNA for the CDR3: TGTGCCAGCGGAGTGGGGAGGGACTATGGCTACACCTTC.

The chain couples TRBV2 to TRBJ2-3; D remains unclear. This CDR3 spans 11 amino acids. Trimming stripped 6 bases from V and 2 bases from J, with 3 bases between. CDR1 and CDR2 (germline): SNHLY, FYNNEI. In nucleotides, the CDR3 is TGTGCCAGCAGGATCACAGATACGCAGTATTTT. Translated: CASRITDTQYF.

The V gene is TRBV12-3 or TRBV12-4, the J gene TRBJ2-2; D possibly corresponds to TRBD2 (5 bases). Deletions cut 8 bases from V and 3 bases from J, with 7 bases between. The CDR3 extends over 12 amino acids. CDR3 coding DNA: TGTGCCAGCGAGGAGGACACCGGGGAGCTGTTTTTT. This encodes CASEEDTGELFF.

The genes are TRBV5-1 and TRBJ2-5, with a weak D call TRBD2 (7 bases). Germline lookup yields CDR1 SGHRS and CDR2 YFSETQ. The CDR3 covers 15 residues. Trimming left V 4 bases short and J 5 bases short, with 18 bases between. The DNA of the CDR3 is TGCGCCAGCAGCCTGGACGGGGGGCCGGGGGAGACCCAGTACTTC. This encodes CASSLDGGPGETQYF.

The J gene is TRBJ2-2, the V gene TRBV24-1; 9 positions agree with TRBD2. Germline trimming cut 5 bases from V and 7 bases from J; bases unmatched to any gene: 4. Germline CDR1 reads KGHDR; CDR2 reads SFDVKD. The CDR3 contains 14 residues. In DNA, the CDR3 is TGTGCCACCAGTGGGACTAGCGAGGGCGGGGAGCTGTTTTTT. Translation gives CATSGTSEGGELFF.

V usage is TRBV6-5 and J usage is TRBJ1-5; perhaps TRBD1 as D (6 bases). The V and J ends lost 4 bases and 0 bases respectively, with 10 bases between them. Germline loops: CDR1 MNHEY, CDR2 SVGAGI. This CDR3 comprises 15 residues. Here the CDR3 DNA reads TGTGCCAGCAGTTTCAAACAGGGTAGCAATCAGCCCCAGCATTTT. The encoded protein is CASSFKQGSNQPQHF.

The genes are TRBV5-1 and TRBJ2-5; D might be TRBD1 (6 bases). The CDR3 has 14 residues. V lost 5 bases and J 1 base, leaving 12 bases between the germline ends. The V gene's germline CDR1 is SGHRS and CDR2 YFSETQ. The CDR3 reads CASSKGEPQETQYF. The CDR3 region has the DNA TGCGCCAGCAGTAAGGGGGAGCCCCAAGAGACCCAGTACTTC.

The V gene is TRBV23-1, the J gene TRBJ2-7; TRBD1 is a possible D gene (5 bases). TRBV23-1 is an ORF for which the function is uncertain. CDR3 length equals 16 residues. Trimming stripped 2 bases from V and 1 base from J, with 15 bases between. The DNA of the CDR3 is TGCGCCAGCAGTCAAAAAGAGGACACTGGATCCTACGAGCAGTACTTC. It translates to CASSQKEDTGSYEQYF.

The CDR3 nucleotides read TGTGCCAGCAGTGAATCCCCCGGACAGTCGGATGACACCATATATTTT. This sequence encodes CASSESPGQSDDTIYF. The chain is built from TRBV25-1 and TRBJ1-3; TRBD1 is a possible D gene (6 bases). V lost 1 base and J lost 8, with 18 bases in between. Germline CDR1 is MGHDK and CDR2 is SYGVNS. The CDR3 totals 16 residues. The entire variable domain, with the rest obtained from reference TRBV25-1 and TRBJ1-3, is as follows: EADIYQTPRYLVIGTGKKITLECSQTMGHDKMYWYQQDPGMELHLIHYSYGVNSTEKGDLSSESTVSRIRTEHFPLTLESARPSHTSQYLCASSESPGQSDDTIYFGEGSWLTVV.

This clone was seen a single time. The gene calls are TRBV28 and TRBJ1-5, with a tentative D call TRBD1 (5 bases). The germline V gene has CDR1 MDHEN and CDR2 SYDVKM. The germline V and J ends were trimmed by 3 bases and 4 bases, with 13 bases remaining between them. The CDR3 is made up of 15 amino acids. The CDR3 loop is CASSFPPRQNQPQHF. CDR3 bases: TGTGCCAGCAGTTTTCCCCCCCGACAGAATCAGCCCCAGCATTTT. The full variable domain, rest sourced from reference TRBV28 and TRBJ1-5, is DVKVTQSSRYLVKRTGEKVFLECVQDMDHENMFWYRQDPGLGLRLIYFSYDVKMKEKGDIPEGYSVSREKKERFSLILESASTNQTSMYLCASSFPPRQNQPQHFGDGTRLSIL.

The chain carries TRBV6-1 and TRBJ1-5, with 10 bases aligning to TRBD1. The CDR3 consists of 18 residues. CDR1 is MNHNS and CDR2 is SASEGT in the germline V gene. V was pared by 2 bases and J by 0 bases, with 7 bases of the junction left unmatched. This CDR3 reads CASSEWTGGDYSNQPQHF. The CDR3 region has the DNA TGTGCCAGCAGTGAATGGACAGGGGGAGACTATAGCAATCAGCCCCAGCATTTT.

Points on this clone: Other DNA sequences in the same sample also yield this CDR3. The chain couples TRBV6-5 to TRBJ1-4; D is unclear. CDR3 length: 14 residues. Trimming took off 0 bases at V and 8 bases at J, with 10 bases between the two ends. Germline V lookup: CDR1 MNHEY, CDR2 SVGAGI. CDR3 sequence: CASSYSGSGEKLFF. CDR3 nucleotide sequence: TGTGCCAGCAGTTACTCAGGATCGGGGGAAAAACTGTTTTTT.

The rearrangement joins TRBV6-4 to TRBJ2-2, with a weak D call TRBD2 (5 bases). CDR3 length: 15 amino acids. V lost 5 bases to trimming and J lost 5 bases, with 15 bases between them. CDR1 and CDR2 from the germline V gene are MRHNA and SNTAGT. CDR3 protein: CASSFEGGHTGELFF. Here the CDR3 DNA reads TGTGCCAGCAGTTTCGAGGGCGGGCATACCGGGGAGCTGTTTTTT.

V is TRBV4-2 and J is TRBJ2-5; 9 bases align to TRBD1. Germline CDR1 LGHNA, CDR2 YNFKEQ. With 4 bases clipped from V and 5 bases from J, the junction kept 5 bases outside the gene matches. This CDR3 is 14 amino acids long. In DNA, the CDR3 is TGTGCCAGCAGCCGCAGACAGGGGGGCGAGACCCAGTACTTC. This encodes CASSRRQGGETQYF.